Included here is one T cell receptor beta chain sequence, with context. The antigen remains undetermined. The data are from a study of T cell responses to AZD1222 COVID-19 vaccine. Assay: immunoSEQ multiplex PCR; the TCRdb copy retains only in-frame clones and omits some. The sample contains some 150,000 clones, approximately 90% of which appear only once. Study findings and constraints: Repertoire sampling happened only post peak T cell response. There were mostly white British donors and more females than males, and clonal diversity was possibly underestimated.

V lost 4 bases to trimming and J lost 9 bases, with 22 bases between them. CDR3 length: 15 residues. Per the germline V gene, CDR1 is MNHEY and CDR2 is SVGAGI. The sequence came from an adult in good health. The chain employs TRBV6-5 and TRBJ2-7; possibly TRBD2 for D (7 bases). This sample comprised peripheral blood, obtained on day 0 of MenACWY control vaccination. In nucleotides, the CDR3 is TGTGCCAGCAGTTCCCCGGCGGGGGCAAATCTTCGGCAGTACTTC. Translated, it gives CASSSPAGANLRQYF.